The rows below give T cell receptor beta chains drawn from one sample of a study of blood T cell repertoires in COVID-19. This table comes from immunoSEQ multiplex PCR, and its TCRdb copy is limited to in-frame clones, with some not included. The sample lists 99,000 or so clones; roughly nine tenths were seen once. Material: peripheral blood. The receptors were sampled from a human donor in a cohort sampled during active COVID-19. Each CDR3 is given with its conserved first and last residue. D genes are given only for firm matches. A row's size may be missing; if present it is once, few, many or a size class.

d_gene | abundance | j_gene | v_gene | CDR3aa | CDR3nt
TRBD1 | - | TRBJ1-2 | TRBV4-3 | CASSPYYVDRGNYGYTF | TGCGCCAGCAGCCCCTACTACGTTGACAGGGGAAACTATGGCTACACCTTC
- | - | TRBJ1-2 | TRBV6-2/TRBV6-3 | CASSYPGKRDGYTF | TGTGCCAGCAGTTACCCAGGGAAAAGGGATGGCTACACCTTC
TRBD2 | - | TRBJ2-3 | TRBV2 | CASSDSGLAGQDTDTQYF | TGTGCCAGCAGTGATAGCGGACTAGCGGGACAAGACACAGATACGCAGTATTTT
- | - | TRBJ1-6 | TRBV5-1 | CASSLDSNSPLHF | TGCGCCAGCAGCTTGGACAGTAATTCACCCCTCCACTTT
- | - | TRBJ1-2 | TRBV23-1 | CASSQYVNEALNYGYTF | TGCGCCAGCAGTCAATACGTTAATGAGGCGCTTAACTATGGCTACACCTTC
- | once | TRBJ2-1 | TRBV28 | CATKRQGGREQFF | TGTGCCACCAAGAGACAGGGAGGCAGGGAGCAGTTCTTC
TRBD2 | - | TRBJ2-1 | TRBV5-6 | CASSLGRGVEQFF | TGTGCCAGCAGCTTGGGGCGGGGGGTTGAGCAGTTCTTC
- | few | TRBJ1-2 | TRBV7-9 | CASSLEADGYTF | TGTGCCAGCAGCTTAGAGGCGGATGGCTACACCTTC
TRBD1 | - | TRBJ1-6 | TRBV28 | CASSLGTENSPLHF | TGTGCCAGCAGTTTAGGGACAGAAAATTCACCCCTCCACTTT
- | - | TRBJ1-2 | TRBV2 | CASEDSVSLYGYTF | TGTGCCAGCGAGGACAGCGTATCCCTCTATGGCTACACCTTC
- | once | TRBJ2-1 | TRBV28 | CASSSGGAGISYNEQFF | TGTGCCAGCAGCTCAGGCGGGGCGGGGATTTCCTACAATGAGCAGTTCTTC
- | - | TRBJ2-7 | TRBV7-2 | CASSPAYEQYF | TGTGCCAGCAGCCCCGCCTACGAGCAGTACTTC
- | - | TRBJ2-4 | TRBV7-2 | CASSRGVGAKNIQYF | TGTGCCAGCAGCCGGGGTGTGGGAGCCAAAAACATTCAGTACTTC